A single sample is the source of the 5 T cell receptor beta chains below, sequenced in a study of blood T cells in healthy people across ages. Sample-barcoded 5' priming and a J-beta primer mix drove a second PCR of roughly 6 to 12 cycles. Each CDR3 protein gets one entry after TCRdb re-called the 5' RACE reads with MiXCR. The sample carries 1.5 million to 2 million distinct CDR3 sequences, 35% to 50% recorded once. Material for sequencing was blood. Receptors were obtained from a human donor in good health.

The chain recombines TRBV11-3 with TRBJ2-5, with D uncertain. The CDR3 is 15 amino acids. CDR1 and CDR2 (germline): SGHNT, YENEEA. The ends were cut back, 1 base at V and 3 bases at J, with 12 bases in the middle. This chain's CDR3 is CASSLGSLPEETQYF. The CDR3 nucleotides are TGTGCCAGCAGCTTAGGCAGCCTTCCAGAAGAGACCCAGTACTTC. Full variable domain (rest looked up from reference TRBV11-3 and TRBJ2-5): EAGVVQSPRYKIIEKKQPVAFWCNPISGHNTLYWYLQNLGQGPELLIRYENEEAVDDSQLPKDRFSAERLKGVDSTLKIQPAELGDSAVYLCASSLGSLPEETQYFGPGTRLLVL.

The V call is TRBV29-1, the J call TRBJ2-5; maybe TRBD2 (6 bases). The J call may be mistaken, given a closer DNA end match to TRBJ2-7. Per the germline V gene, CDR1 is SQVTM and CDR2 is ANQGSEA. CDR3 length: 13 amino acids. CDR3 region: CSVEQGGPGEQYF. CDR3 coding DNA: TGCAGCGTTGAACAGGGAGGCCCGGGCGAGCAGTACTTC.

In regard to this clonotype: A much larger clone differs by one base, so this may be a read error. The rearrangement joins TRBV12-3 or TRBV12-4 to TRBJ2-6; D may be TRBD1 (5 bases). This CDR3 contains 14 residues. The CDR3 DNA sequence: TGTGCCAGCAGTCCAACATCTGGGGCCTACGTCCTGACTTTC. This gives the protein CASSPTSGAYVLTF.

The rearrangement uses TRBV4-1 and TRBJ1-1, with D perhaps matching TRBD1 (6 bases). Trimming took off 1 base at V and 1 base at J, with 10 bases between the two ends. The germline gives CDR1 MGHRA, CDR2 YSYEKL. The CDR3 is 15 amino acids. This CDR3 is CASSQAQQGNTEAFF. CDR3 nucleotides: TGCGCCAGCAGCCAAGCCCAACAGGGGAACACTGAAGCTTTCTTT.

This clonotype was counted between two and nine times. This rearrangement joins TRBV6-5 to TRBJ1-1, with 9 bases fitting TRBD1. The CDR3 totals 16 residues. The ends lost 2 bases at V and 1 base at J; junction bases unmatched: 5. In germline, CDR1 is MNHEY, CDR2 SVGAGI. This chain's CDR3 is CASSYPGQGPNTEAFF. The CDR3 nucleotides read TGTGCCAGCAGTTACCCGGGACAGGGACCGAACACTGAAGCTTTCTTT.